The 25 T cell receptor beta chains presented below share a single source sample, sequenced in a study of blood T cell repertoires in COVID-19. The table came from immunoSEQ multiplex PCR; TCRdb's copy has only in-frame clones and leaves some out. The sample has approximately 50,000 clones; about nine tenths are singletons. The sequenced material came from peripheral blood. These receptors were taken from a woman older than 75 with acute or convalescent COVID-19.

This chain uses TRBV5-4 with TRBJ2-1, with TRBD2 matching 11 bases. Germline values: CDR1 SGHNT, CDR2 YYREEE (reference sequence). With V trimmed by 4 bases and J by 3 bases, 3 bases remained unmatched. This CDR3 is 15 amino acids long. In DNA form, the CDR3 reads TGTGCCAGCAGCGTAGCGGGGGGGCGCTACAATGAGCAGTTCTTC. Translating it yields CASSVAGGRYNEQFF.

J is TRBJ2-7 and V is TRBV4-1; D is unclear. Per germline, CDR1 MGHRA and CDR2 YSYEKL. Trimming stripped 2 bases from V and 7 bases from J, with 6 bases between. The CDR3 consists of 11 residues. CDR3 DNA: TGCGCCAGCAGCCAATTTCGGGAGCAGTACTTC. It translates to CASSQFREQYF.

This clone was detected once. This chain uses TRBV6-1 with TRBJ2-2, with D possibly being TRBD2 (5 bases). Germline V gene lookup returns CDR1 MNHNS and CDR2 SASEGT. This CDR3 has 16 residues. Trimming pared 1 base from V and 5 bases from J, leaving 14 bases between. CDR3 amino acids: CASSEVYVPGTGELFF. CDR3 in DNA: TGTGCCAGCAGTGAAGTGTATGTACCGGGAACCGGGGAGCTGTTTTTT.

This chain joins TRBV4-2 and TRBJ1-1; D remains ambiguous. CDR1 and CDR2 (germline): LGHNA, YNFKEQ. This CDR3 region has 14 residues. V was trimmed by 0 bases and J by 7 bases, leaving 12 bases between them. The CDR3 DNA reads as TGTGCCAGCAGCCAAGATCAGTGGGCTGGTGAAGCTTTCTTT. Its translation is CASSQDQWAGEAFF.

The gene calls are TRBV10-3 and TRBJ2-3; 8 bases are a match to TRBD2. Germline lookup yields CDR1 ENHRY and CDR2 SYGVKD. CDR3 length equals 13 residues. The J segment lost 5 bases and the V segment lost 7 bases, leaving 5 bases of the junction unmatched. CDR3 sequence (DNA): TGTGCCATCAACGAACTAGCGGAAGATACGCAGTATTTT. This encodes CAINELAEDTQYF.

This chain links TRBV7-8 with TRBJ1-5; D gene uncertain. V was clipped by 1 base and J by 5 bases, with 12 bases between them. Germline loops: CDR1 SGHVS, CDR2 FQNEAQ. CDR3 length: 15 residues. CDR3 sequence reads: CASSLGHREYQPQHF. DNA for the CDR3: TGTGCCAGCAGCTTAGGGCACCGGGAATATCAGCCCCAGCATTTT. The full variable domain, completed using reference TRBV7-8 and TRBJ1-5, is GAGVSQSPRYKVAKRGQDVALRCDPISGHVSLFWYQQALGQGPEFLTYFQNEAQLDKSGLPSDRFFAERPEGSVSTLKIQRTQQEDSAVYLCASSLGHREYQPQHFGDGTRLSIL.

The V call is TRBV5-1, the J call TRBJ2-3, with 8 bases fitting TRBD1. The V gene end was trimmed by 2 bases and the J gene end by 0 bases; junction bases not matched to a gene: 5. The CDR3 has 16 residues. The germline V gene has CDR1 SGHRS and CDR2 YFSETQ. The CDR3 is CASSLQGDPSTDTQYF. DNA for the CDR3: TGCGCCAGCAGCTTACAGGGGGACCCTAGCACAGATACGCAGTATTTT.

DNA for the CDR3: TGTGCCAGTAGTATACGACAGGGTACCAAAAACATTCAGTACTTC. Translating it yields CASSIRQGTKNIQYF. The chain employs TRBV19 and TRBJ2-4; 7 bases align to TRBD1. The CDR3 is made up of 15 amino acids. Germline lookup yields CDR1 LNHDA and CDR2 SQIVND (reference sequence). With V trimmed by 2 bases and J by 2 bases, 3 bases remained unmatched.

CDR3 residues: CASSLQGTDTTFNSPLHF. DNA for the CDR3: TGTGCCAGCTCACTGCAGGGGACGGACACCACCTTTAATTCACCCCTCCACTTT. The rearrangement uses TRBV18 and TRBJ1-6; a weak D match, TRBD1 (6 bases). V was trimmed by 4 bases and J by 6 bases, leaving 22 bases between them. This CDR3 is built from 18 residues. Germline V gene sequence: CDR1 KGHSH, CDR2 LQKENI.

The chain has TRBV7-9 and TRBJ1-4; 9 positions match TRBD1. V shed 5 bases, J shed 0 bases, and the junction held 10 bases outside the gene matches. Looked up from germline, CDR1 is SEHNR and CDR2 is FQNEAQ (reference sequence). This CDR3 has 18 amino acids. As DNA, the CDR3 is TGTGCCAGCAGCCCGCGGACAGGGGAGGGGACAACTAATGAAAAACTGTTTTTT. Translated: CASSPRTGEGTTNEKLFF.

This sequence joins TRBV5-4 and TRBJ1-6, with D possibly being TRBD1 (5 bases). The V end was cut by 4 bases, the J end by 11 bases, with 10 bases between. The length of the CDR3 is 12 residues. Germline V gives CDR1 SGHNT, CDR2 YYREEE (reference sequence). The chain's CDR3 is CASSDKGAPLHF. CDR3 nucleotides: TGTGCCAGCAGCGACAAAGGGGCACCCCTCCACTTT.

A note on this clone: One junction end does not reproduce the germline sequence, and a read error may be involved. The V call is TRBV5-4, the J call TRBJ1-2; the match to TRBD1 covers 8 bases. This CDR3 region has 16 residues. The germline CDR1 and CDR2 sequences are SGHNT and YYREEE (reference sequence). The CDR3 nucleotides read TGTGCCAGCACCTTGGGGACAGGAGAGATTAACTATGGCTACACCTTC. Residues: CASTLGTGEINYGYTF.

CDR3 sequence: CASSLAASGGADTQYF. The CDR3 region has the DNA TGCGCCAGCAGCTTGGCCGCTAGCGGGGGCGCAGATACGCAGTATTTT. This chain joins TRBV5-1 and TRBJ2-3; TRBD2 aligns across 10 bases. This CDR3 has 16 residues. J lost 4 bases, V lost 0 bases, and 5 bases had no gene match. The germline gives CDR1 SGHRS, CDR2 YFSETQ.

The genes are TRBV5-1 and TRBJ2-5; perhaps TRBD1 as D (7 bases). The CDR3 spans 16 residues. Germline CDR1 SGHRS, CDR2 YFSETQ. Trimming stripped 0 bases from V and 2 bases from J, with 14 bases between. The CDR3 region is CASSLVRGQSQETQYF. The CDR3 DNA sequence: TGCGCCAGCAGCTTGGTGCGGGGACAGTCACAAGAGACCCAGTACTTC.

The sample holds a few counts of this clone. V gene TRBV2 combines with J gene TRBJ1-1; TRBD1 aligns across 8 bases. After removal of 7 bases from V and 5 bases from J, the junction contained 6 bases not matched to a gene. The germline gives CDR1 SNHLY, CDR2 FYNNEI. The CDR3 contains 13 residues. CDR3 amino acids: CASTRQGRTEAFF. In DNA form, the CDR3 reads TGTGCCAGCACTAGACAGGGGAGGACTGAAGCTTTCTTT.

The chain employs TRBV4-2 and TRBJ2-5, with D perhaps TRBD2 (5 bases). The V gene's germline CDR1 is LGHNA and CDR2 YNFKEQ. The CDR3 has 15 amino acids. V was cut by 0 bases and J by 1 base, with 9 bases left in between. The DNA of the CDR3 is TGTGCCAGCAGCCAAGATGGCGGGTTCCAAGAGACCCAGTACTTC. As protein: CASSQDGGFQETQYF.

The chain carries TRBV12-3 or TRBV12-4 and TRBJ2-2, with D perhaps TRBD1 (5 bases). The CDR3 spans 13 residues. The V gene lost 7 bases and the J gene lost 6 bases, with 12 bases spanning the gap. CDR3 region: CASTRSGPGELFF. The CDR3 DNA sequence: TGTGCCAGCACCCGGTCAGGGCCCGGGGAGCTGTTTTTT.

This clone is a singleton in its sample. This sequence joins TRBV6-1 and TRBJ2-1, with D perhaps matching TRBD1 (5 bases). Germline loops: CDR1 MNHNS, CDR2 SASEGT. CDR3 length: 13 residues. Trimming left V 7 bases short and J 1 base short, with 8 bases between. CDR3 DNA sequence: TGTGCCAGCATCAAGGGGTCCTACAATGAGCAGTTCTTC. This gives the protein CASIKGSYNEQFF.

This chain joins TRBV6-6 and TRBJ1-1; 8 bases are shared with TRBD1. V shed 7 bases, J shed 2 bases, and the junction held 6 bases outside the gene matches. The CDR3 contains 14 residues. The germline V gene has CDR1 MNHNY and CDR2 SVGAGI (reference sequence). CDR3 protein: CASNKGQDNTEAFF. The CDR3 coding sequence is TGTGCCAGCAACAAGGGACAGGATAACACTGAAGCTTTCTTT.

The chain carries TRBV7-9 and TRBJ2-7; D is perhaps TRBD1 (6 bases). The germline V gene encodes CDR1 SEHNR and CDR2 FQNEAQ (reference sequence). Trimming shortened V by 6 bases and J by 0 bases, and 15 bases separated the two germline ends. The CDR3 totals 15 residues. The CDR3 sequence is CASRGMDRSSYEQYF. CDR3 nucleotide sequence: TGTGCCAGCAGAGGGATGGACAGAAGCTCCTACGAGCAGTACTTC.

This clone was detected only a few times. The chain recombines TRBV28 with TRBJ1-1, with D possibly TRBD1 on 5 matching bases. The V gene lost 5 bases and the J gene lost 4 bases, with 20 bases spanning the gap. Germline CDR1 reads MDHEN; CDR2 reads SYDVKM. This CDR3 has 16 residues. The CDR3 nucleotides read TGTGCCAGCAGTACCCCCGGCAGGGCGAGGAGCACTGAAGCTTTCTTT. Amino acid sequence: CASSTPGRARSTEAFF.

This chain links TRBV5-1 with TRBJ2-2, with TRBD1 matching 10 bases. V was pared by 4 bases and J by 3 bases, with 6 bases of the junction left unmatched. CDR1 SGHRS and CDR2 YFSETQ come from the germline V gene. This CDR3 region has 16 residues. DNA of the CDR3: TGCGCCAGCAGCCCCGGGACAGGGGAATACACCGGGGAGCTGTTTTTT. This gives the protein CASSPGTGEYTGELFF.

This chain uses TRBV4-1 with TRBJ1-3; no reliable D call. V was trimmed by 0 bases and J by 4 bases, leaving 10 bases between them. Germline V lookup: CDR1 MGHRA, CDR2 YSYEKL. The CDR3 contains 15 residues. In nucleotides, the CDR3 is TGCGCCAGCAGCCAAGACGGGGTAACAGGAAACACCATATATTTT. Protein: CASSQDGVTGNTIYF.

The chain uses TRBV19 and TRBJ2-2; 9 bases align to TRBD2. With V trimmed by 2 bases and J by 4 bases, 2 bases remained unmatched. CDR1 and CDR2 from the germline V gene are LNHDA and SQIVND (reference sequence). The CDR3 totals 15 residues. CDR3 sequence reads: CASSIRRGGTGELFF. DNA for the CDR3: TGTGCCAGTAGTATACGGCGGGGGGGCACCGGGGAGCTGTTTTTT.

The V call is TRBV7-9, the J call TRBJ1-3, with 7 bases that match TRBD1. CDR3 length: 15 residues. V shed 4 bases, J shed 3 bases, and the junction held 6 bases outside the gene matches. Germline V gene data show CDR1 as SEHNR and CDR2 as FQNEAQ (reference sequence). CDR3 sequence (DNA): TGTGCCAGCAGCTCCCCCGACAGGGATGGAAACACCATATATTTT. The encoded protein is CASSSPDRDGNTIYF.